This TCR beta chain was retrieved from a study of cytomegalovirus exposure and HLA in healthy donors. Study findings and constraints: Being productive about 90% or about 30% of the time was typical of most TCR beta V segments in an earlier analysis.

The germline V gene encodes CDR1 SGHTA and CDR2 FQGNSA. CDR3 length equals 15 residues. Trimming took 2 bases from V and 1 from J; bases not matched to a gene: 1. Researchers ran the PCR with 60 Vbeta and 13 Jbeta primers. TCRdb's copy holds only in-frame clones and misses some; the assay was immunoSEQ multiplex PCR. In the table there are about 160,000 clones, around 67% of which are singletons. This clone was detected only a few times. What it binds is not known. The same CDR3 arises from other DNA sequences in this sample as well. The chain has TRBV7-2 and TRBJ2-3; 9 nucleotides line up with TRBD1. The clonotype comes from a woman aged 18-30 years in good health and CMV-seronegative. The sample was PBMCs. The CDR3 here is CASSLRTGGTDTQYF. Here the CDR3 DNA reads TGTGCCAGCAGCTTAAGGACAGGGGGCACAGATACGCAGTATTTT.